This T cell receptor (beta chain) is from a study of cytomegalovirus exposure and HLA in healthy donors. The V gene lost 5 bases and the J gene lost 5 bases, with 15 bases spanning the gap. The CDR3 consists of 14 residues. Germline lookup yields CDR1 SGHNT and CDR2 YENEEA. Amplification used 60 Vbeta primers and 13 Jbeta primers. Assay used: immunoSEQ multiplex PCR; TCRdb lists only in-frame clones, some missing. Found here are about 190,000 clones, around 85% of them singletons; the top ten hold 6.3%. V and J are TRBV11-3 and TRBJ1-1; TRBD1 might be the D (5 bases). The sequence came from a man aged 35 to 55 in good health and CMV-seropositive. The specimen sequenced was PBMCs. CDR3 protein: CASSPNEDTTEAFF. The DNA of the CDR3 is TGTGCCAGCAGCCCAAATGAGGACACGACTGAAGCTTTCTTT.